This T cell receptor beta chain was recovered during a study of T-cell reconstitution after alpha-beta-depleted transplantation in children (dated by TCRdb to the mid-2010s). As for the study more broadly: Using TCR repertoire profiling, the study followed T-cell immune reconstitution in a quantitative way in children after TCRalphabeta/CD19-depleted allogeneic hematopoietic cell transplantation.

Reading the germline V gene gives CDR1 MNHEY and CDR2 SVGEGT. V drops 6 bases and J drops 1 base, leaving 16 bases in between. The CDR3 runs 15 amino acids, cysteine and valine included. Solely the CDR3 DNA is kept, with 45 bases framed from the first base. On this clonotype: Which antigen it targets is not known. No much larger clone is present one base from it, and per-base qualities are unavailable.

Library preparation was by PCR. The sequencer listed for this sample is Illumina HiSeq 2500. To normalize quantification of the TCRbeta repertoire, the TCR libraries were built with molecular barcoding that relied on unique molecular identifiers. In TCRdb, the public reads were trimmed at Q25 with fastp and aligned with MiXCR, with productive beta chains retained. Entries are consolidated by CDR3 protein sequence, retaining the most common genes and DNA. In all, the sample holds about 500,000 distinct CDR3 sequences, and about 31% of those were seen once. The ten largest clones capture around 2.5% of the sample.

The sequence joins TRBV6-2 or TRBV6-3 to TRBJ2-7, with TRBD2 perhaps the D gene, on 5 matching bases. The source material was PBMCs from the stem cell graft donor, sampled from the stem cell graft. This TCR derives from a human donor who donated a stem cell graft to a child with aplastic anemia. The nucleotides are TGTGCCAGCAGCCCGGACGGAGGTCATTCCTACGAGCAGTACGTC. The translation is CASSPDGGHSYEQYV.